A single sample gave rise to the 26 T cell receptor beta chains below, sequenced in a study of OX40 agonist ivuxolimab in advanced cancers. The data were produced by immunoSEQ multiplex PCR, yet TCRdb's version contains in-frame clones alone and is incomplete. This repertoire shows under 85,000 clones, 90% found once; its top ten account for 0.55% to 0.8%. The specimen was CD4+ or CD8+ T cells sorted from blood, collected in a trial of the OX40 agonist ivuxolimab. These receptors were taken from an adult with an advanced solid tumor such as melanoma, head and neck, liver or kidney cancer.

The chain couples TRBV15 to TRBJ2-2; no clear D gene. The CDR3 sequence is 16 residues long. Trimming took off 0 bases at V and 0 bases at J, with 8 bases between the two ends. In germline, CDR1 is LNHNV, CDR2 YYDKDF (reference sequence). The DNA of the CDR3 is TGTGCCACCAGCAGAGAATCGGTTTCGAACACCGGGGAGCTGTTTTTT. Translated: CATSRESVSNTGELFF.

The chain is built from TRBV10-1 and TRBJ1-6, with a possible D match to TRBD1 (5 bases). V dropped 4 bases and J dropped 6 bases, with 7 bases sitting between them. The length of the CDR3 is 13 residues. Germline lookup yields CDR1 WNHNN and CDR2 SYGVQD (reference sequence). The chain's CDR3 is CASSVGTNSPLHF. CDR3 DNA: TGCGCCAGCAGTGTTGGGACTAATTCACCCCTCCACTTT.

This chain links TRBV7-2 with TRBJ2-3; TRBD2 is a possible D gene (6 bases). Trimming left V 0 bases short and J 4 bases short, with 14 bases between. There are 16 residues in the CDR3. In germline, CDR1 is SGHTA, CDR2 FQGNSA. The CDR3 protein is CASSLAGRSGADTQYF. The CDR3 region has the DNA TGTGCCAGCAGCTTAGCCGGGAGATCGGGGGCAGATACGCAGTATTTT.

This clone has only one observation. The chain's CDR3 is CASSLGGRLSTDTQYF. Here the CDR3 DNA reads TGTGCCAGCAGCTTAGGAGGTCGACTGAGCACAGATACGCAGTATTTT. This sequence joins TRBV11-3 and TRBJ2-3; D call uncertain. The CDR3 consists of 16 residues. Germline lookup yields CDR1 SGHNT and CDR2 YENEEA. Trimming took 1 base from V and 0 from J, leaving 11 bases between them.

This rearrangement joins TRBV11-2 to TRBJ1-3; D is perhaps TRBD1 (6 bases). Trimming shortened V by 3 bases and J by 2 bases, and 8 bases separated the two germline ends. The CDR3 loop spans 14 amino acids. Germline CDR1 is SGHAT and CDR2 is FQNNGV. CDR3 in amino acids: CASSLGTTGNTIYF. The CDR3 nucleotides are TGTGCCAGCAGCTTGGGGACAACTGGAAACACCATATATTTT. Full variable domain (missing parts from reference TRBV11-2 and TRBJ1-3): EAGVAQSPRYKIIEKRQSVAFWCNPISGHATLYWYQQILGQGPKLLIQFQNNGVVDDSQLPKDRFSAERLKGVDSTLKIQPAKLEDSAVYLCASSLGTTGNTIYFGEGSWLTVV.

The chain is built from TRBV29-1 and TRBJ2-1; no firm D call. The CDR3 runs to 12 residues. Germline V lookup: CDR1 SQVTM, CDR2 ANQGSEA. The CDR3 sequence is CVIDATYNEQFF. Written as DNA, the CDR3 is TGCGTTATAGACGCTACCTACAATGAGCAGTTCTTC.

The chain employs TRBV7-2 and TRBJ1-3; TRBD1 aligns across 7 bases. The germline CDR1 and CDR2 sequences are SGHTA and FQGNSA. The CDR3 is 17 amino acids. The junction had 11 bases not matched to a gene; V was cut back by 2 bases and J by 4 bases. CDR3 amino acids: CASSLIQGSISGNTIYF. The CDR3 DNA reads as TGTGCCAGCAGCTTAATACAGGGGAGTATCTCCGGAAACACCATATATTTT.

This rearrangement joins TRBV7-9 to TRBJ2-1, with a possible D match to TRBD1 (6 bases). From germline, CDR1 is SEHNR and CDR2 FQNEAQ (reference sequence). The CDR3 has 17 amino acids. V was shortened by 0 bases and J by 1 base, with 13 bases between the two germline ends. CDR3 sequence (DNA): TGTGCCAGCAGCTTAGCCAGGGGTCCTCGTTCCTACAATGAGCAGTTCTTC. This encodes CASSLARGPRSYNEQFF.

The V gene is TRBV18, the J gene TRBJ2-5; 8 bases map to TRBD2. The length of the CDR3 is 16 residues. Unmatched junction bases numbered 8, after V lost 0 bases and J lost 5 bases. The germline CDR1 and CDR2 sequences are KGHSH and LQKENI. The CDR3 DNA sequence: TGTGCCAGCTCACCACCGTCGGGAGGGCCTTCGGAGACCCAGTACTTC. Encoded protein: CASSPPSGGPSETQYF.

The rearrangement uses TRBV2 and TRBJ2-7; D ambiguous. The CDR3 consists of 11 residues. V lost 8 bases and J lost 1, with 6 bases in between. Germline V CDR1 and CDR2: SNHLY, FYNNEI. The CDR3 reads CASRRSYEQYF. The CDR3 DNA reads as TGTGCCAGCCGTCGTTCCTACGAGCAGTACTTC.

Concerning this clone itself: Its ends do not fully match the called genes, so a read error is possible. The genes are TRBV2 and TRBJ1-4; the D is unclear. There are 12 residues in the CDR3. Germline-derived CDR1 and CDR2 are SNHLY and FYNNEI. Here the CDR3 reads CASREGPEKLFF. The CDR3 nucleotides read TGTGCCAGCAGGGAAGGCCCTGAAAAACTGTTTTTT.

The chain uses TRBV6-5 and TRBJ1-5; 8 positions agree with TRBD1. This CDR3 is 14 amino acids long. The germline gives CDR1 MNHEY, CDR2 SVGAGI. Germline trimming cut 8 bases from V and 6 bases from J; bases unmatched to any gene: 9. The CDR3 here is CASGRQGAGQPQHF. CDR3 in DNA: TGTGCCAGCGGTAGGCAGGGGGCTGGTCAGCCCCAGCATTTT.

The chain is built from TRBV5-4 and TRBJ2-1; D might be TRBD1 (6 bases). The germline CDR1 and CDR2 sequences are SGHNT and YYREEE (reference sequence). Trimming took 4 bases from V and 10 from J, leaving 21 bases between them. This CDR3 region has 15 residues. The DNA for the CDR3 is TGTGCCAGCAGCCACCGGGACACTCTTCGAAGGGAGCAGTTCTTC. This gives the protein CASSHRDTLRREQFF.

The genes are TRBV7-6 and TRBJ1-6, with D possibly being TRBD1 (5 bases). CDR1 SGHVS and CDR2 FNYEAQ come from the germline V gene. The germline V and J ends were trimmed by 2 bases and 10 bases, with 15 bases remaining between them. The CDR3 has 15 amino acids. CDR3 amino acids: CASSLFAGAKSPLHF. CDR3 sequence (DNA): TGTGCCAGCAGCTTATTCGCCGGGGCAAAGTCACCCCTCCACTTT. Full variable domain (missing parts from reference TRBV7-6 and TRBJ1-6): GAGVSQSPRYKVTKRGQDVALRCDPISGHVSLYWYRQALGQGPEFLTYFNYEAQQDKSGLPNDRFSAERPEGSISTLTIQRTEQRDSAMYRCASSLFAGAKSPLHFGNGTRLTVT.

This chain uses TRBV7-9 with TRBJ2-3; unclear D gene. V lost 7 bases and J 0 bases, leaving 17 bases between the germline ends. The CDR3 sequence is 16 residues long. CDR1 is SEHNR, CDR2 FQNEAQ, per germline (reference sequence). CDR3 bases: TGTGCCAGCATTCCTCACGGGCAGGAAAGCACAGATACGCAGTATTTT. Translated: CASIPHGQESTDTQYF.

V and J are TRBV7-9 and TRBJ2-2, with a possible D match to TRBD2 (6 bases). Germline loops: CDR1 SEHNR, CDR2 FQNEAQ (reference sequence). The CDR3 totals 14 residues. V was clipped by 3 bases and J by 6 bases, with 11 bases between them. The CDR3 nucleotides read TGTGCCAGCAGCTTGGGCGGGGCCTCCGGGGAGCTGTTTTTT. Protein product: CASSLGGASGELFF.

The chain employs TRBV19 and TRBJ1-5; no reliable D call. CDR1 and CDR2 (germline): LNHDA, SQIVND (reference sequence). V lost 7 bases and J 6 bases, leaving 13 bases between the germline ends. The CDR3 runs to 13 residues. This CDR3 reads CASTSVGFQPQHF. CDR3 DNA sequence: TGTGCCAGTACGTCAGTGGGTTTTCAGCCCCAGCATTTT.

This chain uses TRBV18 with TRBJ2-7, with 8 bases lining up with TRBD1. Germline lookup yields CDR1 KGHSH and CDR2 LQKENI. Unmatched junction bases numbered 9, after V lost 3 bases and J lost 2 bases. This CDR3 contains 16 residues. In nucleotides, the CDR3 is TGTGCCAGCTCACCTCTCGACAGGGGAAGCACCTACGAGCAGTACTTC. Protein: CASSPLDRGSTYEQYF.

The chain is built from TRBV5-1 and TRBJ2-5; either TRBD1 or TRBD2 may fit D (5 bases each). V lost 4 bases to trimming and J lost 2 bases, with 12 bases between them. This CDR3 has 14 amino acids. Germline values: CDR1 SGHRS, CDR2 YFSETQ. As DNA, the CDR3 is TGCGCCAGCAGCAGGGACGGGTTACAAGAGACCCAGTACTTC. Encoded protein: CASSRDGLQETQYF.

The genes are TRBV5-6 and TRBJ2-7, with 8 nucleotides matching TRBD1. CDR1 SGHDT and CDR2 YYEEEE come from the germline V gene. The CDR3 consists of 15 residues. J gave up 3 bases and V 0 bases, and 5 bases lay outside the gene matches. The CDR3 DNA reads TGTGCCAGCAGCTTGGGGGACAGGCTGTACTACGAGCAGTACTTC. It is translated as CASSLGDRLYYEQYF.

The chain couples TRBV7-2 to TRBJ2-5; 7 bases align to TRBD2. Unmatched junction bases numbered 11, after V lost 5 bases and J lost 5 bases. CDR1 and CDR2 (germline): SGHTA, FQGNSA. The length of the CDR3 is 15 residues. The CDR3 region is CASSQGGKAGETQYF. CDR3 DNA: TGTGCCAGCAGCCAGGGAGGGAAGGCGGGGGAGACCCAGTACTTC. The complete variable domain, with remaining parts taken from reference TRBV7-2 and TRBJ2-5, reads GAGVSQSPSNKVTEKGKDVELRCDPISGHTALYWYRQSLGQGLEFLIYFQGNSAPDKSGLPSDRFSAERTGGSVSTLTIQRTQQEDSAVYLCASSQGGKAGETQYFGPGTRLLVL.

This clone was seen a single time. The J gene is TRBJ2-7, the V gene TRBV23-1, with TRBD1 matching 7 bases. TRBV23-1 is flagged as an ORF with uncertain function. This CDR3 has 15 amino acids. The trim removed 2 bases at V and 0 bases at J, leaving 4 bases unmatched. This CDR3 is CASSQTGQSSYEQYF. CDR3 sequence (DNA): TGCGCCAGCAGTCAAACGGGACAGAGCTCCTACGAGCAGTACTTC.

The chain recombines TRBV10-2 with TRBJ1-5; 11 positions match TRBD1. The CDR3 contains 14 residues. Germline CDR1 and CDR2: WSHSY and SAAADI. Unmatched junction bases numbered 5, after V lost 6 bases and J lost 7 bases. The CDR3 DNA is TGCGCCAGCAGGGAGGACAGGGGGCCCCAGCCCCAGCATTTT. Protein product: CASREDRGPQPQHF.

This clone has just one count. The chain carries TRBV7-2 and TRBJ2-7; unclear D gene. V was pared by 3 bases and J by 1 base, with 10 bases between. The CDR3 extends over 14 amino acids. Per the germline V gene, CDR1 is SGHTA and CDR2 is FQGNSA. The CDR3 DNA reads TGTGCCAGCAGCTTCACCTCCAGTTCCTACGAGCAGTACTTC. Translated, it gives CASSFTSSSYEQYF. The full variable domain, its missing parts supplied by reference TRBV7-2 and TRBJ2-7, is GAGVSQSPSNKVTEKGKDVELRCDPISGHTALYWYRQSLGQGLEFLIYFQGNSAPDKSGLPSDRFSAERTGGSVSTLTIQRTQQEDSAVYLCASSFTSSSYEQYFGPGTRLTVT.

This clone came up a few times. This chain joins TRBV12-5 and TRBJ2-3, with 7 bases fitting TRBD2. Germline V gene data show CDR1 as LGHNT and CDR2 as FRNRAP. Losses at the gene ends were 9 bases for V and 7 bases for J; bases not matched to a gene: 10. The CDR3 consists of 13 residues. CDR3 amino acids: CASGREPSHTQYF. The CDR3 DNA is TGTGCTAGCGGGCGGGAGCCATCCCATACGCAGTATTTT.

This clone is a singleton in its sample. V is TRBV7-3 and J is TRBJ2-7; D is possibly TRBD1 (6 bases). The CDR3 contains 14 residues. The germline gives CDR1 SGHTA, CDR2 FQGTGA. V was trimmed by 5 bases and J by 0 bases, leaving 11 bases between them. This CDR3 is CASSVDRYSYEQYF. In nucleotides, the CDR3 is TGTGCCAGCAGCGTCGACAGGTACTCCTACGAGCAGTACTTC.